This entry lists 10 T cell receptor beta chains sequenced from one sample in a study of blood T cells in healthy people across ages. It was with a sample-barcoded 5' primer and a J-beta primer mix that a second PCR of roughly 7 to 12 cycles was run. TCRdb redid the calling of the 5' RACE reads with MiXCR, one entry per CDR3 protein. Found here are some 1,000,000 distinct CDR3 sequences, less than 25% of them singletons; the top ten hold 0.65% to 0.75%. These same records also appear under a second study, on T cells of mothers and their children.

The sequenced material came from blood. These receptor sequences come from a girl aged 2 to 9 in good health.

The V gene is TRBV21-1, the J gene TRBJ1-1. TRBV21-1 is labeled a pseudogene. CDR3 length: 14 amino acids. The chain's CDR3 is CASRSVRWKIEAFF. In nucleotides, the CDR3 is TGTGCCAGCAGGTCCGTCCGGTGGAAAATTGAAGCTTTCTTT.

The rearrangement uses TRBV2 and TRBJ2-1; 9 bases agree with TRBD2. Germline V gives CDR1 SNHLY, CDR2 FYNNEI. This CDR3 region has 14 residues. V shed 9 bases and J 3 bases; nucleotides not matched to a gene: 6. This chain's CDR3 is CARDRLADYNEQFF. The CDR3 nucleotides read TGTGCCAGGGATAGACTAGCGGACTACAATGAGCAGTTCTTC.

This clonotype came up a few times. The chain uses TRBV20-1 and TRBJ2-7, with 8 bases that match TRBD2. The DNA end is more similar to TRBJ2-1, so the J call may be wrong. CDR1 is DFQATT and CDR2 is SNEGSKA in the germline V gene (reference sequence). This CDR3 region has 13 residues. CDR3 nucleotide sequence: TGCAGTGCTAGAGTCCCAGCGGGGGAGGAGCAGTTCTTC. Residues: CSARVPAGEEQFF.

The rearrangement joins TRBV6-6 to TRBJ2-2, with a tentative D call TRBD1 (7 bases). The CDR3 loop spans 12 amino acids. Germline V gene lookup returns CDR1 MNHNY and CDR2 SVGAGI (reference sequence). V was cut by 8 bases and J by 6 bases, with 10 bases left in between. CDR3 DNA: TGTGCCAGCGGAGGGACAGCCGGGGAGCTGTTTTTT. It codes for CASGGTAGELFF.

This clonotype was picked up a small number of times. Compared with germline, one end of the junction differs, possibly owing to a read error. The chain carries TRBV20-1 and TRBJ2-5, with TRBD2 as a possible D gene (6 bases). The germline CDR1 and CDR2 sequences are DFQATT and SNEGSKA (reference sequence). The CDR3 runs 13 residues. CDR3 loop: CSARALAEGPPFF. CDR3 coding DNA: TGCAGTGCTAGAGCGCTGGCGGAGGGCCCTCCGTTCTTC.

A few counts support this clonotype. V is TRBV29-1 and J is TRBJ2-7, with D unresolved. CDR1 is SQVTM, CDR2 ANQGSEA, per germline. V lost 2 bases to trimming and J lost 2 bases, with 10 bases between them. The CDR3 totals 13 residues. The CDR3 region has the DNA TGCAGCGTTGAACAGGTGAACACCTACGAGCAGTACTTC. Protein: CSVEQVNTYEQYF.

This chain connects TRBV7-2 to TRBJ1-1; possibly TRBD1 for D (6 bases). V was cut by 4 bases and J by 6 bases, with 12 bases left in between. The CDR3 loop spans 13 amino acids. Germline V gene data show CDR1 as SGHTA and CDR2 as FQGNSA. CDR3 region: CASSSTGTSEAFF. The CDR3 DNA sequence: TGTGCCAGCAGCTCGACAGGTACCTCTGAAGCTTTCTTT.

The chain joins TRBV4-3 to TRBJ1-2; no firm D call. Germline V CDR1 and CDR2: LGHNA, YSLEER. V lost 0 bases, J lost 7 bases, and 6 bases lay in between. CDR3 length: 12 amino acids. The DNA of the CDR3 is TGCGCCAGCAGCCAAGAGGGCATTGGCTACACCTTC. This gives the protein CASSQEGIGYTF.

V is TRBV21-1 and J is TRBJ1-2; no DNA check was done on the table's D call, TRBD1. TRBV21-1 is reported as a pseudogene. There are 14 residues in the CDR3. The CDR3 loop reads CASSYRRGPYGYTF. CDR3 nucleotide sequence: TGTGCCAGCAGCTATCGCAGGGGGCCCTATGGCTACACCTTC.

Note on this clonotype: At one of its ends the junction is not consistent with the germline gene, which may arise from a read error. The chain is built from TRBV3-1 and TRBJ2-6; 10 bases line up with TRBD1. The CDR3 sequence is 18 residues long. The germline V gene encodes CDR1 LGHDT and CDR2 YNNKEL (reference sequence). CDR3 sequence: CACSLGTGASSGANVLTF. CDR3 coding DNA: TGTGCCTGCAGCCTTGGGACAGGGGCGTCCTCTGGGGCCAACGTCCTGACTTTC.